What follows describes a single T cell receptor beta chain. The target antigen is unknown. A template switching step added UMIs, each with a 6-nucleotide sample barcode. TCRdb re-called the 5' RACE reads and catalogs CDR3 proteins one per entry, DNA excluded. This sample's clone table lists approximately 340,000 distinct CDR3 sequences. This entry comes from a study of monozygotic twins with inflammatory bowel disease. Germline V CDR1 and CDR2: ENHRY, SYGVKD. The CDR3 is 16 amino acids. Study findings and constraints: Especially with disease activity, IBD patients had fewer clonotypes in common with others than healthy twins did.

This TCR was recovered from a human donor with ulcerative colitis or Crohn's disease, or a healthy co-twin of an affected twin (not recorded which). This rearrangement joins TRBV10-3 to TRBJ1-3. Sequences were obtained from blood. This CDR3 is CAISAWQKNSGNTIYF.